Here is one TCR beta chain with its context. The V gene lost 7 bases and the J gene lost 1 base, with 16 bases spanning the gap. Germline lookup yields CDR1 SGHNT and CDR2 YENEEA. The CDR3 length is 16 residues. The source of the sample is a study of T cell changes during pregnancy in multiple sclerosis. The table came from immunoSEQ multiplex PCR; TCRdb's copy has only in-frame clones and leaves some out. The sample shows tens of thousands of clones, about 94% of them seen only once. The receptor's source is a female donor with multiple sclerosis, enrolled in a pregnancy study. Specimen: peripheral blood, collected in the third trimester of pregnancy. The genes are TRBV11-3 and TRBJ2-2, with D perhaps matching TRBD1 (6 bases). The DNA of the CDR3 is TGTGCCAGCAAGCACCACAGGGCCGGGAACACCGGGGAGCTGTTTTTT. Translated: CASKHHRAGNTGELFF.